Detailed here is one T cell receptor beta chain. This entry belongs to a study of CD8 T cells in Susac syndrome. This CDR3 comprises 12 residues. Germline V gene lookup returns CDR1 DFQATT and CDR2 SNEGSKA (reference sequence). V was clipped by 3 bases and J by 4 bases, with 10 bases between them. The RNA, about 0.5 to 1 ug, was put through reverse transcription using random hexamers. Amplification of TCR beta CDR3 used immunoSEQ multiplex PCR across 54 Vbeta and 13 Jbeta. TCRdb re-derived calls from the immunoSEQ multiplex PCR reads in MiXCR, one entry per CDR3 protein. Of more than 150,000 distinct CDR3 sequences listed, approximately 95% are singletons.

Sequenced sample: CD4+ T cells from PBMCs. The sequence came from a human donor with Susac syndrome. This rearrangement joins TRBV20-1 to TRBJ2-7, with D perhaps TRBD1 or TRBD2 (6 bases each). CDR3 DNA sequence: TGCAGTGCTAGCGGGGGCCCTTACGAGCAGTACTTC. It codes for CSASGGPYEQYF.